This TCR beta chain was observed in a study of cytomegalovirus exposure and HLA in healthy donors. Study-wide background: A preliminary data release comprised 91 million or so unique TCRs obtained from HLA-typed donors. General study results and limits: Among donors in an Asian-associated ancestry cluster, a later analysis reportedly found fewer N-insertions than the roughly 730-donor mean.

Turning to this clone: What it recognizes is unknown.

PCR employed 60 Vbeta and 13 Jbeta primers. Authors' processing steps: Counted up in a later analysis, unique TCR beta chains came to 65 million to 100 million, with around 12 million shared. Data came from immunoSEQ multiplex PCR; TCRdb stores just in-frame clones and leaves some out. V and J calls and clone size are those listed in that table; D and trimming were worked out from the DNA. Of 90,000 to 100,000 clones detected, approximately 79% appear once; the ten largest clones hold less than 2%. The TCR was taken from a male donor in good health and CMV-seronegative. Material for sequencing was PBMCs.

The DNA of the CDR3 is TGTGCCAGCAGCTTACTTGCAGGGTCCAGGGGAGAGCAGTACTTC. It specifies CASSLLAGSRGEQYF. The genes are TRBV11-3 and TRBJ2-7; TRBD1 might be the D (6 bases). Germline CDR1 SGHNT, CDR2 YENEEA. Trimming removed 2 bases from V and 7 bases from J, with 18 bases in between. This CDR3 comprises 15 residues.